The present entry profiles one TCR beta chain with its context. Data came from immunoSEQ multiplex PCR; TCRdb stores just in-frame clones and leaves some out. Seen here are just under 350,000 clones, 88% observed once, and the top ten hold 7.3%. The record originates from a study of blood T cell repertoires in COVID-19. The sequence was collected from a woman aged 65 to 85 with COVID-19, enrolled during active disease. The sequenced sample consisted of peripheral blood.

The CDR3 here is CASATGKPLTNEKLFF. The CDR3 coding sequence is TGTGCCAGCGCGACAGGCAAGCCTCTGACTAATGAAAAACTGTTTTTT. The rearrangement uses TRBV5-8 and TRBJ1-4, with a possible D match to TRBD1 (6 bases). V lost 7 bases, J lost 2 bases, and 18 bases lay in between. CDR3 length: 16 residues. In germline, CDR1 is SGHTS, CDR2 YDEGEE. Based on the CDR3 plus reference TRBV5-8 and TRBJ1-4, the full variable domain is EAGVTQSPTHLIKTRGQQATLRCSPISGHTSVYWYQQALGLGLQFLLWYDEGEERNRGNFPPRFSGRQFPNYSSELNVNALELEDSALYLCASATGKPLTNEKLFFGSGTQLSVL.